The 18 T cell receptor beta chains given below trace back to one sample, sequenced in a study of blood T cell repertoires in COVID-19. Generated by immunoSEQ multiplex PCR, the TCRdb table keeps only in-frame clones and is missing some. The sample contains about 280,000 clones, approximately 85% of which appear only once. The sequenced sample consisted of peripheral blood. Receptor source: a man younger than 30 with active or convalescent COVID-19.

In DNA, the CDR3 is TGTGCCAGCAGCTTTGAGGAATACTACTCTGGAAACACCATATATTTT. It specifies CASSFEEYYSGNTIYF. This chain connects TRBV5-8 to TRBJ1-3; D not resolved. Trimming removed 2 bases at V and 0 bases at J, with 12 bases between. Per germline, CDR1 SGHTS and CDR2 YDEGEE. The CDR3 has 16 amino acids. The entire variable domain, with the rest obtained from reference TRBV5-8 and TRBJ1-3, is as follows: EAGVTQSPTHLIKTRGQQATLRCSPISGHTSVYWYQQALGLGLQFLLWYDEGEERNRGNFPPRFSGRQFPNYSSELNVNALELEDSALYLCASSFEEYYSGNTIYFGEGSWLTVV.

This chain joins TRBV5-1 and TRBJ2-3; the match to TRBD2 covers 11 bases. Trimming cost V 4 bases and J 4 bases; bases outside gene matches: 5. Per the germline V gene, CDR1 is SGHRS and CDR2 is YFSETQ. The CDR3 contains 15 residues. The CDR3 loop is CASSVAGGAADTQYF. The CDR3 DNA follows: TGCGCCAGCAGCGTAGCGGGGGGGGCCGCAGATACGCAGTATTTT.

The J gene is TRBJ2-1, the V gene TRBV5-1; maybe TRBD1 (5 bases). Germline V CDR1 and CDR2: SGHRS, YFSETQ. The length of the CDR3 is 13 residues. With 4 bases removed from V and 7 bases from J, the gap between germline ends came to 12 bases. CDR3 protein: CASSPFQGNEQFF. CDR3 DNA sequence: TGCGCCAGCAGCCCCTTTCAGGGAAATGAGCAGTTCTTC.

This rearrangement joins TRBV5-6 to TRBJ2-7; D is unresolved. The CDR3 is 12 residues long. CDR1 and CDR2 (germline): SGHDT, YYEEEE. With 2 bases removed from V and 4 bases from J, the gap between germline ends came to 7 bases. The CDR3, as DNA: TGTGCCAGCAGCTTCATCGGGTACGAGCAGTACTTC. Amino acids: CASSFIGYEQYF.

This clone has a single count. CDR3 coding DNA: TGTGCCAGCAGCCAAGATCTTTACGGGACTAGCGGGGGAAAGACCCAGTACTTC. Protein product: CASSQDLYGTSGGKTQYF. V usage is TRBV4-2 and J usage is TRBJ2-5, with TRBD2 matching 14 bases. Germline V lookup: CDR1 LGHNA, CDR2 YNFKEQ. The CDR3 spans 18 residues. The trim removed 0 bases at V and 6 bases at J, leaving 9 bases unmatched.

The count of this clone is one. The rearrangement uses TRBV7-3 and TRBJ2-5; D is perhaps TRBD2 (5 bases). The CDR3 is 15 residues long. V lost 5 bases to trimming and J lost 0 bases, with 13 bases between them. Germline V gene lookup returns CDR1 SGHTA and CDR2 FQGTGA. CDR3 sequence (DNA): TGTGCCAGCAGCCCACCAGACTACAACCAAGAGACCCAGTACTTC. Its protein product is CASSPPDYNQETQYF.

V and J are TRBV10-2 and TRBJ2-3; 10 bases map to TRBD1. This CDR3 spans 16 amino acids. With V trimmed by 3 bases and J by 6 bases, 9 bases remained unmatched. In germline, CDR1 is WSHSY, CDR2 SAAADI. CDR3 sequence reads: CASSETDRGYTDTQYF. The CDR3 DNA reads TGCGCCAGCAGTGAAACGGACAGGGGGTATACCGATACGCAGTATTTT.

This chain links TRBV6-2 or TRBV6-3 with TRBJ2-7; perhaps TRBD1 as D (5 bases). CDR1 is MNHEY, CDR2 SVGEGT, per germline. The CDR3 totals 15 residues. Trimming pared 0 bases from V and 3 bases from J, leaving 12 bases between. The CDR3 region is CASSYSQRQYYEQYF. CDR3 coding DNA: TGTGCCAGCAGTTACTCTCAGAGACAGTACTACGAGCAGTACTTC.

The chain couples TRBV7-9 to TRBJ2-7; 10 positions match TRBD1. The CDR3 length is 14 residues. Germline V CDR1 and CDR2: SEHNR, FQNEAQ (reference sequence). The V gene end was trimmed by 5 bases and the J gene end by 3 bases; junction bases not matched to a gene: 4. The CDR3 DNA reads TGTGCCAGCAGCCCGGGACAGGGGAACTACGAGCAGTACTTC. It yields the protein CASSPGQGNYEQYF.

Concerning this clone: This sample includes further DNA sequences coding for the same CDR3. This chain links TRBV27 with TRBJ1-5, with 7 bases fitting TRBD1. The CDR3 loop spans 14 amino acids. The trim removed 5 bases at V and 4 bases at J, leaving 5 bases unmatched. Germline loops: CDR1 MNHEY, CDR2 SMNVEV (reference sequence). The CDR3 sequence is CASSAGTVNQPQHF. The CDR3 DNA sequence: TGTGCCAGCAGTGCCGGGACAGTGAATCAGCCCCAGCATTTT.

As to this clone: A junction boundary mismatches the germline segment, possibly from a read error. This chain links TRBV14 with TRBJ1-6, with D possibly being TRBD1 (6 bases). From germline, CDR1 is SGHDN and CDR2 FVKESK. CDR3 length: 17 residues. CDR3 DNA: TGTGCCAGAAGCCAAGAGGGGGAGGGGGGCTATAATTCACCCCTCCACTTT. It translates to CARSQEGEGGYNSPLHF.

The chain couples TRBV7-9 to TRBJ1-2, with TRBD1 matching 7 bases. The germline V gene has CDR1 SEHNR and CDR2 FQNEAQ (reference sequence). J was trimmed by 7 bases and V by 7 bases; bases with no gene match: 9. The CDR3 contains 13 residues. The CDR3 region has the DNA TGTGCCAGCATCGAAGACAGGGCGGGTGGCTACACCTTC. The encoded protein is CASIEDRAGGYTF.

The chain links TRBV7-2 to TRBJ2-2; no clear D gene. CDR1 SGHTA and CDR2 FQGNSA come from the germline V gene. Trimming took 4 bases from V and 4 from J, leaving 4 bases between them. The CDR3 has 12 residues. The CDR3 DNA reads as TGTGCCAGCAGCTCCGTCACCGGGGAGCTGTTTTTT. Encoded protein: CASSSVTGELFF.

The V call is TRBV6-6, the J call TRBJ2-2; D remains unclear. Germline lookup yields CDR1 MNHNY and CDR2 SVGAGI (reference sequence). Trimming left V 0 bases short and J 5 bases short, with 7 bases between. The CDR3 is 14 amino acids. The CDR3 bases are TGTGCCAGCAGTTACTCGGGCCTAACCGGGGAGCTGTTTTTT. This codes for CASSYSGLTGELFF.

This rearrangement joins TRBV10-3 to TRBJ2-7, with 7 bases aligning to TRBD1. The CDR3 spans 15 residues. The J segment lost 0 bases and the V segment lost 5 bases, leaving 7 bases of the junction unmatched. Germline loops: CDR1 ENHRY, CDR2 SYGVKD. The DNA of the CDR3 is TGTGCCATCAGTCCTAAGGACAGGAGCTCCTACGAGCAGTACTTC. Protein sequence: CAISPKDRSSYEQYF.

This clone was seen a single time. The V and J genes are TRBV3-1 (or the pseudogene TRBV3-2) and TRBJ2-5, with D possibly matching TRBD2 (6 bases). This CDR3 comprises 17 residues. CDR1 and CDR2 from the germline V gene are LGHDT and YNNKEL (reference sequence). The V end lost 3 bases, the J end lost 5 bases, and 22 bases lay between the germline ends. DNA of the CDR3: TGTGCCAGCAGCCACCTCAGCCGGGGGATGGGTCGGGAGACCCAGTACTTC. Protein sequence: CASSHLSRGMGRETQYF.

This sequence joins TRBV19 and TRBJ1-3; 7 bases map to TRBD1. Trimming took 5 bases from V and 2 from J; bases not matched to a gene: 3. Germline loops: CDR1 LNHDA, CDR2 SQIVND (reference sequence). The CDR3 runs to 14 residues. The CDR3 bases are TGTGCCAGTAGTCCCGACAGGGCTGGAAACACCATATATTTT. It translates to CASSPDRAGNTIYF.

The J gene is TRBJ2-1, the V gene TRBV2, with D perhaps matching TRBD2 (6 bases). CDR3 length: 15 amino acids. Per the germline V gene, CDR1 is SNHLY and CDR2 is FYNNEI. The V end lost 7 bases, the J end lost 0 bases, and 13 bases lay between the germline ends. The CDR3, as DNA: TGTGCCAGCACGGGGGACCCGAGCTCCTACAATGAGCAGTTCTTC. Its translation: CASTGDPSSYNEQFF.